A single T cell receptor (beta chain) is shown here with its context. The V gene's germline CDR1 is SNHLY and CDR2 FYNNEI. The V end lost 6 bases, the J end lost 6 bases, and 9 bases lay between the germline ends. This CDR3 is built from 12 residues. The PCR contained 60 Vbeta and 13 Jbeta primers. Assay used: immunoSEQ multiplex PCR; TCRdb lists only in-frame clones, some missing. With 60,000 to 80,000 clones in the sample, the ten largest clones hold about 0.76%. This sample stems from a study of cytomegalovirus exposure and HLA in healthy donors. The TCR sequence derives from a boy aged 5-17 years in good health and CMV-seronegative. Sequencing used PBMCs. The gene calls are TRBV2 and TRBJ2-4, with a weak D call TRBD1 (5 bases). CDR3 sequence: CASRGPGNIQYF. CDR3 coding DNA: TGTGCCAGCAGGGGGCCCGGAAACATTCAGTACTTC.